This TCR beta chain was found in a study of cytomegalovirus exposure and HLA in healthy donors. As for the study in general: Among the 370 or so donors who were genotyped, 81% fell in the genetic ancestry cluster that is associated with self-reported Caucasian donors.

The CDR3 is made up of 14 amino acids. CDR1 SGHRS and CDR2 YFSETQ come from the germline V gene. Losses at the gene ends were 5 bases for V and 3 bases for J; bases not matched to a gene: 7. Concerning this clone: Its cognate antigen is unknown.

It was with 60 Vbeta and 13 Jbeta primers that the PCR ran. Here immunoSEQ multiplex PCR was the method, and the copy in TCRdb shows in-frame clones only, minus some. The top ten hold around 11% of the sample, which has about 130,000 clones, approximately 85% seen once. The study, taken as a whole, reports: Reportedly, cytomegalovirus status was diagnosed with high sensitivity and specificity. Immune exposure information available was restricted to CMV serostatus. Analysis was carried out at a later point, and it linked a missense DCLRE1C variant to TCR beta V- and J-gene trimming.

The clonotype originates from a male donor in good health and CMV-seropositive. The chain uses TRBV5-1 and TRBJ1-1; 7 nucleotides match TRBD1. Material for sequencing was PBMCs. The CDR3 here is CASRVDRTDTEAFF. The CDR3 nucleotides read TGCGCCAGCAGGGTGGACAGGACCGACACTGAAGCTTTCTTT. Full variable domain (missing parts from reference TRBV5-1 and TRBJ1-1): KAGVTQTPRYLIKTRGQQVTLSCSPISGHRSVSWYQQTPGQGLQFLFEYFSETQRNKGNFPGRFSGRQFSNSRSEMNVSTLELGDSALYLCASRVDRTDTEAFFGQGTRLTVV.